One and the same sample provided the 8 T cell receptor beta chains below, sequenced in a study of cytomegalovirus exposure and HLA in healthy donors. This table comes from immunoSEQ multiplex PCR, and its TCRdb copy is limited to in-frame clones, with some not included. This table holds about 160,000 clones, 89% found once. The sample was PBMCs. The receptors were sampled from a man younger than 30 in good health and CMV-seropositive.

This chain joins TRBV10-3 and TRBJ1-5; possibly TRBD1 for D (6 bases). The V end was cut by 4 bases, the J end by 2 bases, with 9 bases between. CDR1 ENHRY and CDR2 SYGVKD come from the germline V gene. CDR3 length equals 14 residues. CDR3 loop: CAISVAGGNQPQHF. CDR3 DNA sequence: TGTGCCATCAGTGTAGCAGGGGGCAATCAGCCCCAGCATTTT.

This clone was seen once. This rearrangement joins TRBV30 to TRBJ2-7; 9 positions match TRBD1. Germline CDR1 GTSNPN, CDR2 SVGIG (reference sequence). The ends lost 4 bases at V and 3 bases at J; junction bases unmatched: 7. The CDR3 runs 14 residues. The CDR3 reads CAWKVQGADYEQYF. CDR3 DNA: TGTGCCTGGAAGGTACAGGGGGCAGACTACGAGCAGTACTTC.

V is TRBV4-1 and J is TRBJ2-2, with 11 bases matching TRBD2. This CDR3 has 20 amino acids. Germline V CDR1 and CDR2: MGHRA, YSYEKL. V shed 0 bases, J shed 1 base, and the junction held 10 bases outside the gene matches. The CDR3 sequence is CASSQDLEGGLAGNTGELFF. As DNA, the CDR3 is TGCGCCAGCAGCCAAGATCTTGAAGGCGGACTAGCGGGGAACACCGGGGAGCTGTTTTTT.

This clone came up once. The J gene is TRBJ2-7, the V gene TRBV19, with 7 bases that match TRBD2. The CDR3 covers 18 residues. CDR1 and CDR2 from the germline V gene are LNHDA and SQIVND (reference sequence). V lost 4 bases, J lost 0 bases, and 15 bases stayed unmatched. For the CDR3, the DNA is TGTGCCAGTAGTACAAGACTGCCGGATAGCGGGCGCTCCTACGAGCAGTACTTC. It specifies CASSTRLPDSGRSYEQYF.

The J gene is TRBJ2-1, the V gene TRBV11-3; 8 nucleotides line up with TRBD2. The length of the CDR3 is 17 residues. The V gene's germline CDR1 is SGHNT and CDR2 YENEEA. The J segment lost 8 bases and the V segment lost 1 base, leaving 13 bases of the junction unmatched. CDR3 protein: CASSLGAAGTRLHEQFF. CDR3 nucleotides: TGTGCCAGCAGCTTAGGAGCCGCCGGGACTAGATTACATGAGCAGTTCTTC.

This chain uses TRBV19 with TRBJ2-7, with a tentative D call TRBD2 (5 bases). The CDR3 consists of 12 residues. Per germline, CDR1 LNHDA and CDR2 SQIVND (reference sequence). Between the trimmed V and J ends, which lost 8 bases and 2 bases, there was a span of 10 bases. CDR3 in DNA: TGTGCCAGTGGGAGTGGAGCCTACGAGCAGTACTTC. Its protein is CASGSGAYEQYF.

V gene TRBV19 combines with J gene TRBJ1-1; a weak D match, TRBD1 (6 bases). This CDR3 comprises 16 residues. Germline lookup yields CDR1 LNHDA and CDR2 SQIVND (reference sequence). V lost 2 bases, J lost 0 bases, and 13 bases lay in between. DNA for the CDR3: TGTGCCAGTAGTATATATGGGACATCCATGAACACTGAAGCTTTCTTT. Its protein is CASSIYGTSMNTEAFF.

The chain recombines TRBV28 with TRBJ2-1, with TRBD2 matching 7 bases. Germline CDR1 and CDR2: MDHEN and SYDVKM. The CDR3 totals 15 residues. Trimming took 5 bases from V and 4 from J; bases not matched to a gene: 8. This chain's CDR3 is CASSTSGEIYNEQFF. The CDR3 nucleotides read TGTGCCAGCAGTACCAGCGGGGAAATATACAATGAGCAGTTCTTC. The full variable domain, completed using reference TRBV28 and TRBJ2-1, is DVKVTQSSRYLVKRTGEKVFLECVQDMDHENMFWYRQDPGLGLRLIYFSYDVKMKEKGDIPEGYSVSREKKERFSLILESASTNQTSMYLCASSTSGEIYNEQFFGPGTRLTVL.